One and the same sample provided the 26 T cell receptor beta chains below, sequenced in a study of circulating tumor DNA in untreated peripheral T-cell lymphoma (dated by TCRdb to the early 2020s). Library method: the immunoSEQ multiplex PCR assay. The table comes from immuneACCESS by way of TCRdb, which keeps in-frame sequences with V and J called. Part of the clones is missing from these tables; in studies checked, under half for an unresolved V gene and the rest for unknown reasons. Within this sample are thousands of clones, with 60% to 75% of them counted one time only. Roughly 48% of the sample is in the top ten clones. The sequenced sample was tumor tissue. These receptors all come from a human donor with peripheral T-cell lymphoma.

The chain employs TRBV23-1 and TRBJ2-1, with TRBD1 matching over 7 bases. TRBV23-1 is recorded as an ORF, its role being uncertain. The CDR3 totals 16 residues. J lost 0 bases, V lost 3 bases, and 5 bases had no gene match. This CDR3 reads CASSQQQGSSYNEQFF. The CDR3 DNA reads TGCGCCAGCAGTCAGCAACAGGGGAGCTCCTACAATGAGCAGTTCTTC.

V is TRBV6-8 and J is TRBJ2-2; 7 bases match TRBD2. From germline, CDR1 is MNHGY and CDR2 SAAAGT. The CDR3 loop spans 15 amino acids. Trimming at V came to 6 bases and at J to 1 base, leaving 5 bases not matched to a gene. The CDR3 bases are TGTGCCAGCAGCTATTCTAGCGGGAACACCGGGGAGCTGTTTTTT. It encodes CASSYSSGNTGELFF.

The chain employs TRBV4-1 and TRBJ1-2; TRBD1 matches 9 bases. Trimming removed 11 bases from V and 5 bases from J; junction bases left unmatched: 9. The CDR3 sequence is 13 residues long. The germline V gene has CDR1 MGHRA and CDR2 YSYEKL. CDR3 sequence reads: CASSLGQGYGYTF. In DNA, the CDR3 is TGCGCCTCTTCTTTGGGACAGGGTTATGGCTACACCTTC.

The genes are TRBV28 and TRBJ2-7; 11 bases line up with TRBD2. The V gene's germline CDR1 is MDHEN and CDR2 SYDVKM. V shed 11 bases, J shed 3 bases, and the junction held 9 bases outside the gene matches. This CDR3 spans 14 amino acids. The CDR3 coding sequence is TGTGCCTCAGCTCGAACTAGCGGGAGCTACGAGCAGTACTTC. Its translation: CASARTSGSYEQYF.

J is TRBJ2-1 and V is TRBV19, with D hard to call. Germline values: CDR1 LNHDA, CDR2 SQIVND (reference sequence). The CDR3 totals 13 residues. Deletions cut 4 bases from V and 7 bases from J, with 11 bases between. The CDR3 DNA reads as TGTGCCAGTAGTACGGCCCTTTGGAATGAGCAGTTCTTC. Its translation is CASSTALWNEQFF.

V usage is TRBV9 and J usage is TRBJ2-3, with TRBD2 matching 8 bases. Germline V gene lookup returns CDR1 SGDLS and CDR2 YYNGEE. Trimming at V came to 9 bases and at J to 2 bases, leaving 8 bases not matched to a gene. The CDR3 has 14 amino acids. CDR3 loop: CATGLGDFTDTQYF. CDR3 bases: TGTGCCACGGGACTAGGGGACTTCACAGATACGCAGTATTTT.

The rearrangement uses TRBV18 and TRBJ2-7, with 7 bases that match TRBD1. The CDR3 consists of 15 residues. Germline CDR1 is KGHSH and CDR2 is LQKENI. V lost 1 base and J lost 1; bases outside the gene matches: 4. This CDR3 reads CASSPQGAGSYEQYF. CDR3 sequence (DNA): TGTGCCAGCTCACCACAGGGGGCCGGGTCCTACGAGCAGTACTTC.

The chain joins TRBV19 to TRBJ1-3; D gene unclear. Trimming pared 6 bases from V and 7 bases from J, leaving 19 bases between. The CDR3 sequence is 15 residues long. CDR1 and CDR2 from the germline V gene are LNHDA and SQIVND (reference sequence). CDR3 in amino acids: CASREYPTRPNTIYF. The CDR3, as DNA: TGTGCCAGTAGGGAATACCCGACAAGGCCGAACACCATATATTTT.

The chain couples TRBV19 to TRBJ2-3; 8 nucleotides match TRBD2. Germline V gene data show CDR1 as LNHDA and CDR2 as SQIVND (reference sequence). J gave up 1 base and V 7 bases, and 10 bases lay outside the gene matches. There are 16 residues in the CDR3. The CDR3 reads CASTSPGLVGTDTQYF. Here the CDR3 DNA reads TGTGCCAGTACCAGTCCGGGACTAGTAGGCACAGATACGCAGTATTTT.

This clone was found a few times. This chain uses TRBV18 with TRBJ1-4, with D maybe TRBD1 (5 bases). V gave up 4 bases and J gave up 2 bases, with 5 bases separating them. Germline assignment: CDR1 KGHSH and CDR2 LQKENI. CDR3 size: 13 residues. DNA for the CDR3: TGTGCCAGCTCACGGGACACTAATGAAAAACTGTTTTTT. It codes for CASSRDTNEKLFF.

V gene TRBV19 combines with J gene TRBJ1-5; no definite D call. The CDR3 is 14 residues long. V was cut by 5 bases and J by 3 bases, with 11 bases left in between. The germline CDR1 and CDR2 sequences are LNHDA and SQIVND (reference sequence). CDR3 DNA: TGTGCCAGTAGTGATCGACTAAACAATCAGCCCCAGCATTTT. Amino acid sequence: CASSDRLNNQPQHF.

The CDR3 region has the DNA TGTGCCAGTAGTCTTAAGGACGAAGGCCACCACGAGCAGTACTTC. It encodes CASSLKDEGHHEQYF. V gene TRBV19 combines with J gene TRBJ2-7; D unresolved. V was clipped by 5 bases and J by 5 bases, with 19 bases between them. This CDR3 region has 15 residues. The germline CDR1 and CDR2 sequences are LNHDA and SQIVND (reference sequence).

This chain links TRBV30 with TRBJ1-1; D not certain. The ends were cut back, 1 base at V and 0 bases at J, with 18 bases in the middle. The CDR3 spans 17 residues. Per the germline V gene, CDR1 is GTSNPN and CDR2 is SVGIG (reference sequence). The CDR3 bases are TGTGCCTGGAGTGACCCGGGAAGGTCGGCGATGAACACTGAAGCTTTCTTT. Its protein is CAWSDPGRSAMNTEAFF.

This rearrangement joins TRBV14 to TRBJ1-1; 7 bases line up with TRBD1. The V segment lost 4 bases and the J segment 11 bases; nucleotides outside the gene matches: 10. The CDR3 has 13 residues. Germline V gene lookup returns CDR1 SGHDN and CDR2 FVKESK. CDR3 sequence reads: CASSLPDRPNAFF. As DNA, the CDR3 is TGTGCCAGCAGCCTCCCGGACAGGCCTAATGCTTTCTTT.

V usage is TRBV28 and J usage is TRBJ1-2, with 9 bases that match TRBD1. The length of the CDR3 is 12 residues. V trimming: 7 bases; J trimming: 7 bases; junction bases outside the gene matches: 4. CDR1 is MDHEN and CDR2 is SYDVKM in the germline V gene. CDR3 DNA: TGTGCCAGCAATACAGGGGGCGCTGGCTACACCTTC. It is translated as CASNTGGAGYTF.

J is TRBJ2-7 and V is TRBV18, with D possibly matching TRBD1 (5 bases). CDR3 length: 13 residues. The ends were cut back, 3 bases at V and 2 bases at J, with 8 bases in the middle. CDR1 is KGHSH, CDR2 LQKENI, per germline. CDR3 sequence reads: CASSPQGAYEQYF. CDR3 DNA: TGTGCCAGCTCACCCCAAGGGGCCTACGAGCAGTACTTC. Combining the CDR3 with reference TRBV18 and TRBJ2-7 gives the whole variable domain NAGVMQNPRHLVRRRGQEARLRCSPMKGHSHVYWYRQLPEEGLKFMVYLQKENIIDESGMPKERFSAEFPKEGPSILRIQQVVRGDSAAYFCASSPQGAYEQYFGPGTRLTVT.

V is TRBV11-3 and J is TRBJ2-1; D not certain. The CDR3 runs 14 residues. V lost 4 bases to trimming and J lost 9 bases, with 16 bases between them. The V gene's germline CDR1 is SGHNT and CDR2 YENEEA. This CDR3 is CASSSSYLGGEQFF. DNA for the CDR3: TGTGCCAGCAGCTCCTCTTATTTGGGTGGTGAGCAGTTCTTC. The entire variable domain, with the rest obtained from reference TRBV11-3 and TRBJ2-1, is as follows: EAGVVQSPRYKIIEKKQPVAFWCNPISGHNTLYWYLQNLGQGPELLIRYENEEAVDDSQLPKDRFSAERLKGVDSTLKIQPAELGDSAVYLCASSSSYLGGEQFFGPGTRLTVL.

The chain couples TRBV9 to TRBJ1-2; D unresolved. V was trimmed by 3 bases and J by 9 bases, leaving 21 bases between them. This CDR3 comprises 15 residues. Looked up from germline, CDR1 is SGDLS and CDR2 is YYNGEE. As DNA, the CDR3 is TGTGCCAGCAGCGGAGGGTCCCTCGGCCCTTATCGCTACACCTTC. It yields the protein CASSGGSLGPYRYTF.

The table lists this clone with a few counts. The chain links TRBV29-1 to TRBJ1-1; D is undetermined. This CDR3 is built from 14 residues. Between the trimmed V and J ends, which lost 5 bases and 0 bases, there was a span of 13 bases. CDR1 is SQVTM, CDR2 ANQGSEA, per germline. The CDR3 sequence is CSVQAQLMNTEAFF. CDR3 coding DNA: TGCAGCGTTCAAGCACAGCTCATGAACACTGAAGCTTTCTTT.

The table lists this clone with a few counts. The chain recombines TRBV30 with TRBJ1-2, with 9 bases aligning to TRBD1. V trimming: 4 bases; J trimming: 4 bases; junction bases outside the gene matches: 7. Per germline, CDR1 GTSNPN and CDR2 SVGIG (reference sequence). The CDR3 has 14 residues. The CDR3 spells CAWTFGQGSYGYTF. In nucleotides, the CDR3 is TGTGCCTGGACGTTCGGACAGGGGAGCTATGGCTACACCTTC.

The rearrangement links TRBV5-1 to TRBJ1-2; 9 bases fit TRBD1. The CDR3 length is 14 residues. Germline CDR1 is SGHRS and CDR2 is YFSETQ. The V segment lost 3 bases and the J segment 6 bases; nucleotides outside the gene matches: 6. The CDR3 reads CASSSGTGSDGYTF. As DNA, the CDR3 is TGCGCCAGCAGCTCCGGGACAGGGTCCGATGGCTACACCTTC.

This CDR3 is CATSRSRGGNTIYF. The CDR3 bases are TGTGCCACCAGCAGATCCCGGGGTGGAAACACCATATATTTT. This chain joins TRBV15 and TRBJ1-3; D unclear. Trimming shortened V by 2 bases and J by 3 bases, and 8 bases separated the two germline ends. Germline loops: CDR1 LNHNV, CDR2 YYDKDF (reference sequence). The CDR3 runs to 14 residues. Using reference TRBV15 and TRBJ1-3 for the parts outside the CDR3, the full variable domain is DAMVIQNPRYQVTQFGKPVTLSCSQTLNHNVMYWYQQKSSQAPKLLFHYYDKDFNNEADTPDNFQSRRPNTSFCFLDIRSPGLGDTAMYLCATSRSRGGNTIYFGEGSWLTVV.

The chain combines TRBV4-1 with TRBJ1-2; the D gene is possibly TRBD1 (6 bases). Germline values: CDR1 MGHRA, CDR2 YSYEKL. Trimming stripped 0 bases from V and 4 bases from J, with 15 bases between. The CDR3 loop spans 16 amino acids. The CDR3 sequence is CASSQDLRPGAYGYTF. For the CDR3, the DNA is TGCGCCAGCAGCCAAGATCTGAGGCCAGGGGCCTATGGCTACACCTTC.

The chain combines TRBV19 with TRBJ2-7; D gene unclear. The length of the CDR3 is 14 residues. CDR1 is LNHDA, CDR2 SQIVND, per germline (reference sequence). Trimming removed 6 bases from V and 0 bases from J, with 12 bases in between. This CDR3 is CASRALVTSYEQYF. The CDR3 nucleotides are TGTGCCAGTAGGGCCCTAGTTACCTCCTACGAGCAGTACTTC.

J is TRBJ1-2 and V is TRBV11-3; a possible D gene is TRBD1 (6 bases). Trimming shortened V by 5 bases and J by 3 bases, and 22 bases separated the two germline ends. The germline gives CDR1 SGHNT, CDR2 YENEEA. CDR3 size: 17 residues. CDR3 loop: CASSESSMTGLDYGYTF. The CDR3 nucleotides read TGTGCCAGCAGCGAATCATCAATGACAGGTTTAGACTATGGCTACACCTTC.

This chain connects TRBV28 to TRBJ1-5, with 8 bases matching TRBD1. Germline assignment: CDR1 MDHEN and CDR2 SYDVKM. CDR3 length equals 15 residues. V trimming: 5 bases; J trimming: 2 bases; junction bases outside the gene matches: 5. The CDR3 here is CASSPTGEGNQPQHF. The CDR3 DNA follows: TGTGCCAGCAGTCCGACAGGGGAGGGCAATCAGCCCCAGCATTTT.